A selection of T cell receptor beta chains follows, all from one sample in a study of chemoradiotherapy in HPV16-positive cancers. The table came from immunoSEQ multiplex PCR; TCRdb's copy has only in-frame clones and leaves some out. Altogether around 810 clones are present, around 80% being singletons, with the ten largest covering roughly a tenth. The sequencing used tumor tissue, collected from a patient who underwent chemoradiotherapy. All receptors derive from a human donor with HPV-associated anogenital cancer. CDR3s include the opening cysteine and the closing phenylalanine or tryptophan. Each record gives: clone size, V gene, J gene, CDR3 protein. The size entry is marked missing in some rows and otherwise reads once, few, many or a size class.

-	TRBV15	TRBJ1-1	CATSRDGGWTEAFF
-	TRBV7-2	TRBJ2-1	CASHGGGLSEQFF
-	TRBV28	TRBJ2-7	CASSGTYEQYF
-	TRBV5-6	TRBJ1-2	CASSFVSSGDYGYTF
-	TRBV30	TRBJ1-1	CAWSLGAEAFF
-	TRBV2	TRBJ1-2	CASSGALYGYTF
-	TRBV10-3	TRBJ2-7	CAISLNRGSDEQYF
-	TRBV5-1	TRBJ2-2	CASSPVPPKPGELFF
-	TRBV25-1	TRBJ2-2	CASSHEMSGENTGELFF
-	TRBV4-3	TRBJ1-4	CASSQDRGAEKLFF
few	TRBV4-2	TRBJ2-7	CASSLTSGSPSYEQYF
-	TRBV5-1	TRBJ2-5	CASSLVSGREGGETQYF
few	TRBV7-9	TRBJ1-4	CASSLAQGDREKLFF
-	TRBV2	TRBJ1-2	CASSDQQLGTAGYTF